The clone carrying this TCR beta chain was counted only a few times. V lost 3 bases and J lost 0, with 13 bases in between. Germline V gene sequence: CDR1 SGHRS, CDR2 YFSETQ. There are 16 residues in the CDR3. The data derive from a study of cytomegalovirus exposure and HLA in healthy donors. Assay: immunoSEQ multiplex PCR; the TCRdb copy retains only in-frame clones and omits some. The repertoire holds some 200,000 clones, with roughly 88% as singletons. The material sequenced was PBMCs. The TCR sequence derives from a woman younger than 45 in good health and CMV-seropositive. The rearrangement joins TRBV5-1 to TRBJ1-3; D is perhaps TRBD1 (6 bases). The CDR3 reads CASSSTGRGSGNTIYF. The CDR3 DNA is TGCGCCAGCAGCTCCACCGGCAGGGGCTCTGGAAACACCATATATTTT.